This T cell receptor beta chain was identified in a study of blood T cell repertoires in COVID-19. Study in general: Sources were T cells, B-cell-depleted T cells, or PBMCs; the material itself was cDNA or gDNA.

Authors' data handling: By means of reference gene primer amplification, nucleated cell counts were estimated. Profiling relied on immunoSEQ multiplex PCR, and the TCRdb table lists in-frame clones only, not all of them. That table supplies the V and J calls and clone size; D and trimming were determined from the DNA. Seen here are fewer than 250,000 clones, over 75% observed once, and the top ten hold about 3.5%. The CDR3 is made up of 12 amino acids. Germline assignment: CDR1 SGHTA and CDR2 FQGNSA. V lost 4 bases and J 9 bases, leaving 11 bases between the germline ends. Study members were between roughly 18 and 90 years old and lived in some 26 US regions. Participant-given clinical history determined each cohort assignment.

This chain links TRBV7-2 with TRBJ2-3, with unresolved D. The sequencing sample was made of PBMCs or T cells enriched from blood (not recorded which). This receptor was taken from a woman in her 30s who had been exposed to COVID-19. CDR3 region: CASSSDRWTQYF. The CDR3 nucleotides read TGTGCCAGCAGCTCCGATCGGTGGACGCAGTATTTT.